This T cell receptor (beta chain) was captured by sequencing in a study of long-term antiretroviral therapy in people with HIV. At the level of the study: About a decade before 2015, the earliest samples were taken when ART was typically delayed.

The libraries were made with immunoSEQ v3.0 at survey level. Some clones are missing from TCRdb's copy, which holds only in-frame ones; the method was immunoSEQ multiplex PCR. The sample comprises 30,000 to 40,000 clones, 83% of which are singletons, and 7.9% rests with the top ten. Trimming took off 3 bases at V and 2 bases at J, with 1 base between the two ends. The CDR3 length is 12 residues. Germline CDR1 and CDR2: SNHLY and FYNNEI. This rearrangement joins TRBV2 to TRBJ2-2; D ambiguous. This receptor was obtained from a young man with HIV. The starting material was unsorted PBMCs, obtained 0.4 years before starting antiretroviral therapy. CDR3 in amino acids: CASSDNTGELFF. The CDR3 DNA reads TGTGCCAGCAGTGACAACACCGGGGAGCTGTTTTTT.